Presented here are 16 T cell receptor beta chains from one specimen sequenced in a study of Graves' ophthalmopathy and Graves' hyperthyroidism. Using RNA transcripts, the TCR beta CDR3 regions were amplified. First-round RT-PCR used HTBI primers; second-round multiplex PCR followed. In TCRdb, the multiplex PCR reads were re-called with MiXCR into one record per CDR3 protein. The sample lists about 740,000 distinct CDR3 sequences, roughly 41% occurring once. Source material: peripheral blood. These receptors were collected from an adult man with Graves' ophthalmopathy.

The rearrangement links TRBV7-2 to TRBJ2-3; TRBD2 aligns across 8 bases. Per germline, CDR1 SGHTA and CDR2 FQGNSA. This CDR3 has 16 amino acids. Trimming took 4 bases from V and 9 from J; bases not matched to a gene: 15. Here the CDR3 reads CASSSPLAEGVLTQYF. The CDR3 nucleotides read TGTGCCAGCAGCTCGCCACTAGCGGAGGGAGTATTAACGCAGTATTTT.

The sample holds many counts of this clonotype. Here the CDR3 reads CATSSYSTGNQPQHF. The CDR3 DNA reads as TGTGCCACCAGCAGTTACAGTACCGGCAATCAGCCCCAGCATTTT. This chain links TRBV15 with TRBJ1-5; the D is unclear. This CDR3 is built from 15 residues. The V and J ends lost 3 bases and 2 bases respectively, with 11 bases between them. Germline V CDR1 and CDR2: LNHNV, YYDKDF (reference sequence).

This chain joins TRBV25-1 and TRBJ1-4; weak D call: TRBD1 (5 bases). The germline V and J ends were trimmed by 6 bases and 0 bases, with 17 bases remaining between them. The CDR3 contains 17 residues. Germline lookup yields CDR1 MGHDK and CDR2 SYGVNS. Here the CDR3 reads CASSQGTRGATNEKLFF. The CDR3 DNA follows: TGTGCCAGCAGCCAAGGGACGCGTGGGGCAACTAATGAAAAACTGTTTTTT.

In this sample, this clonotype turned up a few times. The chain carries TRBV20-1 and TRBJ1-2; 7 nucleotides agree with TRBD1. The CDR3 totals 14 residues. CDR1 and CDR2 from the germline V gene are DFQATT and SNEGSKA (reference sequence). The V and J ends lost 1 base and 2 bases, in that order; junction bases with no gene match: 4. The CDR3 nucleotides read TGCAGTGCTAGAGCGTTGGACAGGAACTATGGCTACACCTTC. Translation gives CSARALDRNYGYTF.

The chain has TRBV25-1 and TRBJ2-6; D might be TRBD1 (6 bases). The CDR3 runs to 16 residues. Germline V gene data show CDR1 as MGHDK and CDR2 as SYGVNS. The V end lost 5 bases, the J end lost 2 bases, and 13 bases lay between the germline ends. The CDR3 reads CASSSIPGAGANVLTF. Written as DNA, the CDR3 is TGTGCCAGCAGTTCAATTCCAGGGGCTGGGGCCAACGTCCTGACTTTC.

In this sample, this clonotype turned up a few times. The genes are TRBV5-4 and TRBJ2-2; tentative D call: TRBD1 (5 bases). The CDR3 runs to 15 residues. CDR1 and CDR2 (germline): SGHNT, YYREEE (reference sequence). The germline V and J ends were trimmed by 0 bases and 3 bases, with 9 bases remaining between them. The CDR3 coding sequence is TGTGCCAGCAGCTTGGATTCCAGGGACACCGGGGAGCTGTTTTTT. Translation gives CASSLDSRDTGELFF.

The chain is built from TRBV7-6 and TRBJ2-3, with D tentatively TRBD2 (5 bases). Deletions cut 1 base from V and 0 bases from J, with 8 bases between. The CDR3 is 15 residues long. Germline CDR1 reads SGHVS; CDR2 reads FNYEAQ. The CDR3 region has the DNA TGTGCCAGCAGCTTAGTAGCGCAAAGCACAGATACGCAGTATTTT. It yields the protein CASSLVAQSTDTQYF.

Details on this clonotype: One junction end does not reproduce the germline sequence, and a read error may be involved. The CDR3 bases are TGTGCCAGCAGTTACGTTGGGGGAGCGTCTGGAAACACCATATATTTT. It specifies CASSYVGGASGNTIYF. The chain joins TRBV10-3 to TRBJ1-3; D is possibly TRBD1 (5 bases). Germline assignment: CDR1 ENHRY and CDR2 SYGVKD. CDR3 length: 16 amino acids.

The chain employs TRBV10-3 and TRBJ1-2; weak D call: TRBD1 (5 bases). The length of the CDR3 is 11 residues. Germline V gives CDR1 ENHRY, CDR2 SYGVKD. The V end lost 6 bases, the J end lost 8 bases, and 10 bases lay between the germline ends. In DNA form, the CDR3 reads TGTGCCATCAGCGGGACTAGGGGCTACACCTTC. It translates to CAISGTRGYTF.

The chain employs TRBV6-5 and TRBJ1-1; TRBD1 might be the D (5 bases). CDR1 is MNHEY, CDR2 SVGAGI, per germline. With 6 bases removed from V and 3 bases from J, the gap between germline ends came to 23 bases. The CDR3 extends over 17 amino acids. The DNA for the CDR3 is TGTGCCAGCAGCTTCTCTCAAAGGGACGCAACTTACACTGAAGCTTTCTTT. This encodes CASSFSQRDATYTEAFF.

This clonotype was detected ten times or more. The chain's CDR3 is CASSLNGHQITTEQYF. The CDR3 coding sequence is TGTGCCAGCAGCTTAAACGGACATCAGATTACTACAGAGCAGTACTTC. The rearrangement uses TRBV2 and TRBJ2-7; tentative D call: TRBD1 (5 bases). The V end was cut by 6 bases, the J end by 7 bases, with 25 bases between. The CDR3 is 16 amino acids. CDR1 SNHLY and CDR2 FYNNEI come from the germline V gene. The whole variable domain, remainder taken from reference TRBV2 and TRBJ2-7, is EPEVTQTPSHQVTQMGQEVILRCVPISNHLYFYWYRQILGQKVEFLVSFYNNEISEKSEIFDDQFSVERPDGSNFTLKIRSTKLEDSAMYFCASSLNGHQITTEQYFGPGTRLTVT.

The V call is TRBV7-9, the J call TRBJ2-7; 8 bases are shared with TRBD1. The V gene's germline CDR1 is SEHNR and CDR2 FQNEAQ (reference sequence). After removal of 3 bases from V and 2 bases from J, the junction contained 3 bases not matched to a gene. This CDR3 is built from 14 residues. The CDR3 DNA is TGTGCCAGCAGCTTGGACAGGGCTGCCTACGAGCAGTACTTC. It is translated as CASSLDRAAYEQYF.

This clonotype was seen at least ten times. J is TRBJ1-2 and V is TRBV7-9; TRBD1 aligns across 7 bases. The ends lost 3 bases at V and 2 bases at J; junction bases unmatched: 0. The CDR3 extends over 13 amino acids. CDR1 and CDR2 from the germline V gene are SEHNR and FQNEAQ (reference sequence). CDR3 sequence (DNA): TGTGCCAGCAGCTTGGGACAGAACTATGGCTACACCTTC. Translating gives CASSLGQNYGYTF.

The count of this clonotype is one. The gene calls are TRBV15 and TRBJ1-2; D unresolved. Trimming stripped 0 bases from V and 0 bases from J, with 8 bases between. CDR1 LNHNV and CDR2 YYDKDF come from the germline V gene (reference sequence). The length of the CDR3 is 15 residues. For the CDR3, the DNA is TGTGCCACCAGCAGAGAGACTGATTCTAACTATGGCTACACCTTC. It specifies CATSRETDSNYGYTF.

The chain is built from TRBV24-1 and TRBJ1-5; 10 nucleotides agree with TRBD1. With 11 bases clipped from V and 4 bases from J, the junction kept 16 bases outside the gene matches. Germline values: CDR1 KGHDR, CDR2 SFDVKD. This CDR3 is 17 amino acids long. Here the CDR3 reads CASTRNRDRGWNQPQHF. DNA for the CDR3: TGTGCCAGCACCAGAAACCGGGACAGGGGATGGAATCAGCCCCAGCATTTT.

This clonotype came up many times. This chain uses TRBV6-5 with TRBJ1-2; no clear D gene. V was shortened by 0 bases and J by 0 bases, with 11 bases between the two germline ends. From germline, CDR1 is MNHEY and CDR2 SVGAGI. The CDR3 is 16 residues long. CDR3 in amino acids: CASSYSIARANYGYTF. CDR3 nucleotides: TGTGCCAGCAGTTACTCGATCGCCCGGGCTAACTATGGCTACACCTTC.